This T cell receptor beta chain was found in a study of human T cells and chemical hapten exposure. This clonotype was detected many times. Trimming pared 7 bases from V and 7 bases from J, leaving 20 bases between. Germline loops: CDR1 WNHNN, CDR2 SYGVQD (reference sequence). The CDR3 has 16 residues. TCRdb called the RACE reads again in MiXCR, with one record for every CDR3 protein. The sample lists about 110,000 distinct CDR3 sequences, less than 10% seen once, with about 3% in the top ten. The time point here: patch test 2, 6 weeks after DPC sensitization. The sample's treatment: therapeutic diphenylcyclopropenone sensitization with weekly scalp DPC.

Here the sequenced sample was whole blood, taken in connection with sensitization to the hapten diphenylcyclopropenone (DPC). The clonotype comes from a woman in her thirties or forties with alopecia areata. Some clones in this sample may be carry-over from other donors' samples. V usage is TRBV10-1 and J usage is TRBJ1-6; a possible D gene is TRBD1 (5 bases). CDR3 in amino acids: CASKSPAGPLNSPLHF. CDR3 coding DNA: TGCGCCAGCAAATCGCCCGCGGGACCTCTAAATTCACCCCTCCACTTT.